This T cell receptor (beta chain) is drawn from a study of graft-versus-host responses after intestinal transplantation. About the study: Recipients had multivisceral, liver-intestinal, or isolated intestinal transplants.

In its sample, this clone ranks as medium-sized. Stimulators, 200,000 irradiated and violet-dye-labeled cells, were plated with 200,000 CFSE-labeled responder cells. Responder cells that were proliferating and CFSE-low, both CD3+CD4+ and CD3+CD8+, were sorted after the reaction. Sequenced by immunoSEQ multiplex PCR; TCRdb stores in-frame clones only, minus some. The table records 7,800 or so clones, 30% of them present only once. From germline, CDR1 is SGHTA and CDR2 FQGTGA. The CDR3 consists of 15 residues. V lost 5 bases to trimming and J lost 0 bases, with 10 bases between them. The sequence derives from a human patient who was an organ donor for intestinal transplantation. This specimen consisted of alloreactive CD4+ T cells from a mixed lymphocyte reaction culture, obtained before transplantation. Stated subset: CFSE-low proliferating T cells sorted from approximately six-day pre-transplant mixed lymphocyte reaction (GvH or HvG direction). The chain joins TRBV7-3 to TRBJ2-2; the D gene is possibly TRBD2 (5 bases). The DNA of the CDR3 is TGTGCCAGCAGCCCCGCGGGCGCGAACACCGGGGAGCTGTTTTTT. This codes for CASSPAGANTGELFF.